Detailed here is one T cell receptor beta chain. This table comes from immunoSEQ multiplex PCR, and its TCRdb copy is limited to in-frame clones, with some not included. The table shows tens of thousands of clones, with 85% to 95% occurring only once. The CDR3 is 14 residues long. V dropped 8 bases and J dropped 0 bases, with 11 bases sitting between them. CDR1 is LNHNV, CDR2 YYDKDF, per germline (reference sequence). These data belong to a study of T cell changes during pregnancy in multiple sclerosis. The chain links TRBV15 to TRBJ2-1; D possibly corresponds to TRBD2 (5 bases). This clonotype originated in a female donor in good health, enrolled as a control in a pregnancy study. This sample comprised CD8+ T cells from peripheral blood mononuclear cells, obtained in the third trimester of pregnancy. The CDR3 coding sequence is TGTGCCACCGAGGGCAGAGTCTCCTACAATGAGCAGTTCTTC. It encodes CATEGRVSYNEQFF.